Each of the 8 T cell receptor beta chains below was sequenced from the same sample in a study of blood T cells in healthy people across ages. Combining a sample-barcoded 5' primer with a J-beta primer mix, a second PCR ran for about 7 to 11 cycles. TCRdb re-analysed the 5' RACE reads in MiXCR, keeping a single row per CDR3 protein. Of hundreds of thousands of distinct CDR3 sequences listed, about 25% are singletons. This sample was shared with a second study, whose subject was T cells of mothers and their children.

The specimen was blood. The source is a boy between 10 and 17 years old in good health.

This chain joins TRBV28 and TRBJ1-4, with D uncertain. In germline, CDR1 is MDHEN, CDR2 SYDVKM. Trimming took 5 bases from V and 0 from J, leaving 16 bases between them. This CDR3 is 17 amino acids long. The CDR3 loop is CASSNPRTTTTNEKLFF. The CDR3, as DNA: TGTGCCAGCAGTAACCCCCGGACCACAACAACTAATGAAAAACTGTTTTTT.

The chain carries TRBV7-2 and TRBJ2-7; the D gene is possibly TRBD2 (5 bases). The length of the CDR3 is 16 residues. V dropped 1 base and J dropped 5 bases, with 18 bases sitting between them. Germline V CDR1 and CDR2: SGHTA, FQGNSA. CDR3 nucleotide sequence: TGTGCCAGCAGCTTAGATTGGGGTTCGGGGAGACACGAGCAGTACGTC. Translation gives CASSLDWGSGRHEQYV.

This clonotype appeared a few times. The chain uses TRBV6-5 and TRBJ2-3; D unclear. The CDR3 sequence is 16 residues long. V shed 1 base and J shed 0 bases, with 11 bases lying between them. Germline CDR1 reads MNHEY; CDR2 reads SVGAGI. The CDR3 DNA sequence: TGTGCCAGCAGTTACTACGCCGGGCCGAGCACAGATACGCAGTATTTT. Protein sequence: CASSYYAGPSTDTQYF.

The chain combines TRBV29-1 with TRBJ2-5; D is uncertain. Germline V gene sequence: CDR1 SQVTM, CDR2 ANQGSEA. The length of the CDR3 is 16 residues. The V gene lost 7 bases and the J gene lost 1 base, with 22 bases spanning the gap. The CDR3 protein is CSATVWGKRSQETQYF. DNA for the CDR3: TGCAGCGCAACAGTCTGGGGTAAAAGGTCCCAAGAGACCCAGTACTTC.

The chain combines TRBV20-1 with TRBJ1-1; D gene uncertain. The germline V gene has CDR1 DFQATT and CDR2 SNEGSKA (reference sequence). V lost 4 bases and J 2 bases, leaving 17 bases between the germline ends. The CDR3 runs 15 residues. CDR3 coding DNA: TGCAGTGCTACAGACCCGAGAAGGCCCAACACTGAAGCTTTCTTT. Residues: CSATDPRRPNTEAFF.

This clonotype was counted a few times. The genes are TRBV6-5 and TRBJ2-5; 8 bases map to TRBD1. The DNA end is more similar to TRBJ2-1, so the J call may be wrong. This CDR3 region has 18 residues. CDR1 is MNHEY, CDR2 SVGAGI, per germline. CDR3 sequence (DNA): TGTGCCAGCAGTTACTTACCCCACAGGGGGAAGGTTATATATGAGCAGTTCTTC. Translated: CASSYLPHRGKVIYEQFF.

There are a few counts of this clonotype. This chain connects TRBV4-2 to TRBJ2-1; D gene ambiguous. V was trimmed by 0 bases and J by 12 bases, leaving 9 bases between them. Germline loops: CDR1 LGHNA, CDR2 YNFKEQ. This CDR3 has 12 amino acids. The CDR3 loop reads CASSQDARVQFF. The CDR3 DNA follows: TGTGCCAGCAGCCAAGACGCCCGGGTGCAGTTCTTC.

This clonotype occurred many times. The J gene is TRBJ2-3, the V gene TRBV5-5, with D perhaps matching TRBD2 (5 bases). The CDR3 sequence is 15 residues long. V was trimmed by 3 bases and J by 4 bases, leaving 15 bases between them. Germline CDR1 and CDR2: SGHKS and YYEKEE (reference sequence). This CDR3 is CASSSEEEVPDTQYF. For the CDR3, the DNA is TGTGCCAGCAGCTCCGAAGAGGAGGTACCAGATACGCAGTATTTT.